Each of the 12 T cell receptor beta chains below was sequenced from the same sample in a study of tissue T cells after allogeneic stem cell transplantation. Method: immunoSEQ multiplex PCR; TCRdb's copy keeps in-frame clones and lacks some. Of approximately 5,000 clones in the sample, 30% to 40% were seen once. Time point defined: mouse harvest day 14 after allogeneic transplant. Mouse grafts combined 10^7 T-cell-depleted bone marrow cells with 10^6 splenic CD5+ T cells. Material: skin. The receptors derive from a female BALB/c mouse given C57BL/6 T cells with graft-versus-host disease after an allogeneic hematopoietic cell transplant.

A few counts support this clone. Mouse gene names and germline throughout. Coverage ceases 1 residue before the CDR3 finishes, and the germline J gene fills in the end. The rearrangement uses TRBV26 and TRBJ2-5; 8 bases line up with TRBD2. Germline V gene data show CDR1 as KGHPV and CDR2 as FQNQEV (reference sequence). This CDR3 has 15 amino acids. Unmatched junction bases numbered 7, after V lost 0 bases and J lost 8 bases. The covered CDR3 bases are TGTGCCAGCAGTCTGTCGTGGCTGGGGGGAGGCACCCAGTAC. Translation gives CASSLSWLGGGTQY. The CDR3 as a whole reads CASSLSWLGGGTQYF.

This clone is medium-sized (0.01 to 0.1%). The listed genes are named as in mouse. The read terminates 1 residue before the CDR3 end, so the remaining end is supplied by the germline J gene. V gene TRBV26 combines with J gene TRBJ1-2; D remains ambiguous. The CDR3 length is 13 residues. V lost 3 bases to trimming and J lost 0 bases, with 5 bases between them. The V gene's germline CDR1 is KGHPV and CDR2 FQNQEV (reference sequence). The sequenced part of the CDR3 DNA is TGTGCCAGCAGTCTAGGGTCAAACTCCGACTACACC. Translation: CASSLGSNSDYT. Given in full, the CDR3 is CASSLGSNSDYTF.

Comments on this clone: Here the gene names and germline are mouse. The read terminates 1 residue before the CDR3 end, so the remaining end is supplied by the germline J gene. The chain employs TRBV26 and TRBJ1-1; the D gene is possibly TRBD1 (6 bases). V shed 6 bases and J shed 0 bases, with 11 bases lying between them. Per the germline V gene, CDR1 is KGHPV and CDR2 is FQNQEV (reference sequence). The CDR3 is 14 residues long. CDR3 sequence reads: CASRPGHANTEVFF. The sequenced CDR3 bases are TGTGCCAGCAGACCGGGACATGCAAACACAGAAGTCTTC.

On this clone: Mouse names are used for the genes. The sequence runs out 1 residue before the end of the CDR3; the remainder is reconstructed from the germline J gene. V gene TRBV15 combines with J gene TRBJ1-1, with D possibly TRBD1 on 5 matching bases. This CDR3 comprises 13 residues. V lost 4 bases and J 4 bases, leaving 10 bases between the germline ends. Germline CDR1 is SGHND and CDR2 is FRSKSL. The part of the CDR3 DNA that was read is TGTGCCAGCAGTTGGGGGGAGGGCACAGAAGTCTTC. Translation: CASSWGEGTEVF. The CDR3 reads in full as CASSWGEGTEVFF. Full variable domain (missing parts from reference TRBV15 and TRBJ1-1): DAGVTQTPRHEVAEKGQTIILKCEPVSGHNDLFWYRQTKIQGLELLSYFRSKSLMEDGGAFKDRFKAEMLNSSFSTLKIQPTEPKDSAVYLCASSWGEGTEVFFGKGTRLTVV.

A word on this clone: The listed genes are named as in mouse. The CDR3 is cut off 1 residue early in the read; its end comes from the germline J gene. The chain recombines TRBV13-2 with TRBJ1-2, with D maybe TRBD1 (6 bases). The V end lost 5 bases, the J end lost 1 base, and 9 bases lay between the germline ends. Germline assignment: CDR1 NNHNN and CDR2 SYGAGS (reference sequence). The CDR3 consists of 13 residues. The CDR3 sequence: CASGQGKNSDYTF. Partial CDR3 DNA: TGTGCCAGCGGGCAGGGGAAAAACTCCGACTACACC.

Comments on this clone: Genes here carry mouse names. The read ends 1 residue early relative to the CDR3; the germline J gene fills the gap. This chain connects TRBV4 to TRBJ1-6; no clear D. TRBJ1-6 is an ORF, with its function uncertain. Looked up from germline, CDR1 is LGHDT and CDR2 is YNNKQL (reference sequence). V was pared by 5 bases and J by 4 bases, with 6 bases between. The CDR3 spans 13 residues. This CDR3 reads CASSAIYNSPLYF. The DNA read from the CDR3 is TGTGCCAGCAGCGCGATTTATAATTCGCCCCTCTAC.

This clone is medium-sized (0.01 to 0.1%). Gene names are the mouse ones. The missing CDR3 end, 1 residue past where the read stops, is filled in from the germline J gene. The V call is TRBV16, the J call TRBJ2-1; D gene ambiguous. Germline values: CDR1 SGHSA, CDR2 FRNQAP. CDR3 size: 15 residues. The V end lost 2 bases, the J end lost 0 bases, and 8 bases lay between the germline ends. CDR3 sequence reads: CASSLTRGNYAEQFF. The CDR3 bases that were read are TGTGCAAGCAGCTTAACCCGGGGTAACTATGCTGAGCAGTTC.

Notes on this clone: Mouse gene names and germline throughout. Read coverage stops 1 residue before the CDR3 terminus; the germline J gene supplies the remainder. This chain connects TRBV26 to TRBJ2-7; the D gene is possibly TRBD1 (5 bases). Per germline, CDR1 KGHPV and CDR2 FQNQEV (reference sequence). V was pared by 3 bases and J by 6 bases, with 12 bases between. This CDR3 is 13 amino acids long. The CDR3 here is CASSLERQIEQYF. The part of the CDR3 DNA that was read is TGTGCCAGCAGTCTAGAGCGACAGATTGAACAGTAC.

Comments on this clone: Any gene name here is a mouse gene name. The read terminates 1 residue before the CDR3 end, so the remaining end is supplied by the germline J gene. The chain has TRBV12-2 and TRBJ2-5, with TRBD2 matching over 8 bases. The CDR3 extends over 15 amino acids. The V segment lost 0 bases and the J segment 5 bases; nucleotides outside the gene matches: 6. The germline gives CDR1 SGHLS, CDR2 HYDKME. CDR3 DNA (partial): TGTGCCAGCTCTCTCGGGGGGGGGCCAGGAGACACCCAGTAC. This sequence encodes CASSLGGGPGDTQY. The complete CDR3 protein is CASSLGGGPGDTQYF.

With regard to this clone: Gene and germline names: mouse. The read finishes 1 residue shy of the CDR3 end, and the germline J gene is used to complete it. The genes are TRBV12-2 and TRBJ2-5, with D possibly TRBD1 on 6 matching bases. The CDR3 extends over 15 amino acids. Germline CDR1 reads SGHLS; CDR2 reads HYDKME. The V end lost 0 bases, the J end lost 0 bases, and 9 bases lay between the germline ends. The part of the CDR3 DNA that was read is TGTGCCAGCTCTCTCGAGGGGGTTAACCAAGACACCCAGTAC. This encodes CASSLEGVNQDTQY. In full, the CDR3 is CASSLEGVNQDTQYF.

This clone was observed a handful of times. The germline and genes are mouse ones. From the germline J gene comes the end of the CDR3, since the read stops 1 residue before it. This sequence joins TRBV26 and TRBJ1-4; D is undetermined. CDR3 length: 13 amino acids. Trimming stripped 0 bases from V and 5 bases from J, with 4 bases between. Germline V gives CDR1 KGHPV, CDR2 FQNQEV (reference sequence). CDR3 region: CASSLSRNERLFF. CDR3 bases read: TGTGCCAGCAGTCTGTCCAGGAACGAAAGATTATTT.

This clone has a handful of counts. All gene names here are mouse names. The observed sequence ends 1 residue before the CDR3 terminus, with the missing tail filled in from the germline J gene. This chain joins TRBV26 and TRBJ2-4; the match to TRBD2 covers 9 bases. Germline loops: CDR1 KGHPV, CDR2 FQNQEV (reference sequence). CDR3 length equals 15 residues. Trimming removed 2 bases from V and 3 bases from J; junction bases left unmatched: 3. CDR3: CASSLTGGLQNTLYF. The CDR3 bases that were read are TGTGCCAGCAGTCTGACTGGGGGGCTCCAAAACACCTTGTAC.